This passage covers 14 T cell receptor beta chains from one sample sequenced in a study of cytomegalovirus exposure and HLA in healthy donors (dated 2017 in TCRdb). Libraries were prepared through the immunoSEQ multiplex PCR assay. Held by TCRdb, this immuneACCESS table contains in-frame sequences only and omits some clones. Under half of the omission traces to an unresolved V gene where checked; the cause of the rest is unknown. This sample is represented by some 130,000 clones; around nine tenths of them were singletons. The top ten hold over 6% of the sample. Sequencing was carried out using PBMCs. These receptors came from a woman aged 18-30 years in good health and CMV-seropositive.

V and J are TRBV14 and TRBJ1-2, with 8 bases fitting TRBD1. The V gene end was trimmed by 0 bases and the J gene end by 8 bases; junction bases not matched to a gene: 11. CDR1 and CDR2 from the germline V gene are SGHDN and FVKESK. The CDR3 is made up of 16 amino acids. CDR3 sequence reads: CASSQEVVRGRTGYTF. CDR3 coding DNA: TGTGCCAGCAGCCAAGAGGTGGTCAGGGGGCGAACGGGCTACACCTTC. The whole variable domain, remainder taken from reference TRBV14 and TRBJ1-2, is EAGVTQFPSHSVIEKGQTVTLRCDPISGHDNLYWYRRVMGKEIKFLLHFVKESKQDESGMPNNRFLAERTGGTYSTLKVQPAELEDSGVYFCASSQEVVRGRTGYTFGSGTRLTVV.

The CDR3 protein is CASSQDLAGVTDTQYF. For the CDR3, the DNA is TGTGCCAGCAGCCAAGATCTAGCGGGGGTCACAGATACGCAGTATTTT. The chain joins TRBV4-2 to TRBJ2-3; 10 bases line up with TRBD2. V shed 0 bases, J shed 2 bases, and the junction held 2 bases outside the gene matches. This CDR3 comprises 16 residues. The germline CDR1 and CDR2 sequences are LGHNA and YNFKEQ.

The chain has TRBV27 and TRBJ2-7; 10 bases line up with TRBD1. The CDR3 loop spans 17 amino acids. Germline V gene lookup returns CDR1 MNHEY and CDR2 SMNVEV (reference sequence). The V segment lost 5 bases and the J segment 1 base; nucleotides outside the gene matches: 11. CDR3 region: CASSHISGQGGSYEQYF. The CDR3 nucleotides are TGTGCCAGCAGTCACATCTCTGGACAGGGGGGTTCCTACGAGCAGTACTTC.

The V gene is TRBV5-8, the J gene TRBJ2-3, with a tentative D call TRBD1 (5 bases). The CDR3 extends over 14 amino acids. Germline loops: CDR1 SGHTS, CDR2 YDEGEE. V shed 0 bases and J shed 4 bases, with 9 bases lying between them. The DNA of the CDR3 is TGTGCCAGCAGCTTGGCCAAGGGGTCAGATACGCAGTATTTT. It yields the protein CASSLAKGSDTQYF. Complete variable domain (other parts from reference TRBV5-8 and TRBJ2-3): EAGVTQSPTHLIKTRGQQATLRCSPISGHTSVYWYQQALGLGLQFLLWYDEGEERNRGNFPPRFSGRQFPNYSSELNVNALELEDSALYLCASSLAKGSDTQYFGPGTRLTVL.

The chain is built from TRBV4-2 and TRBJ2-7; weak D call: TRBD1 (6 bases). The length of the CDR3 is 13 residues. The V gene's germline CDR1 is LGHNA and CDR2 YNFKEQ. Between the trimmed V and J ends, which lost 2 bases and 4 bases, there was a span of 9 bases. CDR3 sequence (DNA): TGTGCCAGCAGCCAATCGGACAGTTACGAGCAGTACTTC. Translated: CASSQSDSYEQYF.

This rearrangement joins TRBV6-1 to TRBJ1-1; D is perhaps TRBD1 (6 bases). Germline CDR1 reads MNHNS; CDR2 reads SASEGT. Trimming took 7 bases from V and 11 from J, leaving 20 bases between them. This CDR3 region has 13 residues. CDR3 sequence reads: CASTRGYGLSAFF. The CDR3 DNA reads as TGTGCCAGCACCAGGGGTTATGGGCTTTCGGCTTTCTTT.

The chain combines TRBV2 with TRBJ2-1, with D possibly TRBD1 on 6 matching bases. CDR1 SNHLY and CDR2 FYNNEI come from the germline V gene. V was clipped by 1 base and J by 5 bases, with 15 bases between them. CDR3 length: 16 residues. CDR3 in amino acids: CASSEGSFAGDNEQFF. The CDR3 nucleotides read TGTGCCAGCAGTGAAGGAAGTTTTGCAGGGGACAATGAGCAGTTCTTC.

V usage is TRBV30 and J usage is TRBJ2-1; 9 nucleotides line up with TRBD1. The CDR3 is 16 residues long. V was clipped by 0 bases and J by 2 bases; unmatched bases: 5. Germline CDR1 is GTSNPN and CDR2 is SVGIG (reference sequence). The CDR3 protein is CAWSVLGQGPYNEQFF. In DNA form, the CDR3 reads TGTGCCTGGAGTGTACTCGGACAGGGGCCCTACAATGAGCAGTTCTTC.

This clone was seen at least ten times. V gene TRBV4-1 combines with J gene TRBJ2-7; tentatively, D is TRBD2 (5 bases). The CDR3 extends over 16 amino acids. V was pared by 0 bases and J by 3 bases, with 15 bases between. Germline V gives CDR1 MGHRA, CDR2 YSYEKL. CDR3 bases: TGCGCCAGCAGCCAAGATAGAGGGCCACATCGCTACGAGCAGTACTTC. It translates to CASSQDRGPHRYEQYF.

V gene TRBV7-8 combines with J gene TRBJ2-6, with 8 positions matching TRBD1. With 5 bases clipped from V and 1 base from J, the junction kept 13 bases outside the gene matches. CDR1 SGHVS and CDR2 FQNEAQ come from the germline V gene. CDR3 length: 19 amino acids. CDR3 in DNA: TGTGCCAGCAGCCCAGGGGGCGCAGGGTGGCTATCTGGGGCCAACGTCCTGACTTTC. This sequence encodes CASSPGGAGWLSGANVLTF.

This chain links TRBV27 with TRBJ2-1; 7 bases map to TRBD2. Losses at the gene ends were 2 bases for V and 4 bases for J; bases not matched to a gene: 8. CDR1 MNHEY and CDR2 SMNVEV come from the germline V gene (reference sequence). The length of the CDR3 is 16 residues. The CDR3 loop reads CASSLQLAAGYNEQFF. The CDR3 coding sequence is TGTGCCAGCAGTTTACAGCTAGCGGCAGGATACAATGAGCAGTTCTTC.

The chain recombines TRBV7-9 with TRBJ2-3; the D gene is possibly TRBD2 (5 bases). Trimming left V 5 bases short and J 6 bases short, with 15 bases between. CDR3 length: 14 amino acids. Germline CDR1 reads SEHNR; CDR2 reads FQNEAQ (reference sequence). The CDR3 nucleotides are TGTGCCAGCAGCAACCCCGGAGGATCGGATACGCAGTATTTT. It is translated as CASSNPGGSDTQYF. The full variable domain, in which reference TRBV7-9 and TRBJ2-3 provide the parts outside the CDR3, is DTGVSQNPRHKITKRGQNVTFRCDPISEHNRLYWYRQTLGQGPEFLTYFQNEAQLEKSRLLSDRFSAERPKGSFSTLEIQRTEQGDSAMYLCASSNPGGSDTQYFGPGTRLTVL.

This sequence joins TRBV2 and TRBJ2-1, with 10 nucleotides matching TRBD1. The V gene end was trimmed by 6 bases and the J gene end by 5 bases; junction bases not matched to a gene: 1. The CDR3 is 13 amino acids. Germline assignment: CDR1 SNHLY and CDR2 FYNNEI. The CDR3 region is CASRGQGNNEQFF. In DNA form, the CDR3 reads TGTGCCAGCAGGGGACAGGGGAACAATGAGCAGTTCTTC. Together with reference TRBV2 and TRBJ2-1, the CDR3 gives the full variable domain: EPEVTQTPSHQVTQMGQEVILRCVPISNHLYFYWYRQILGQKVEFLVSFYNNEISEKSEIFDDQFSVERPDGSNFTLKIRSTKLEDSAMYFCASRGQGNNEQFFGPGTRLTVL.

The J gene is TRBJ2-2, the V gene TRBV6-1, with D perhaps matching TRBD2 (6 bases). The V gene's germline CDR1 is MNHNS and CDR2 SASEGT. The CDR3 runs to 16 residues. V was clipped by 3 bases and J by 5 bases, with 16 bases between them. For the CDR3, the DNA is TGTGCCAGCAGTGAGTTACGTCCCGCGGGGACCGGGGAGCTGTTTTTT. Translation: CASSELRPAGTGELFF.